This TCR beta chain was identified in a study of OX40 agonist ivuxolimab in advanced cancers. Looking at the study overall: Ivuxolimab was a fully human IgG2 agonistic monoclonal antibody targeting the costimulatory receptor OX40 (CD134). Intravenous ivuxolimab was administered to patients every 2 weeks at six dose levels: 0.01, 0.1, 0.3, 1.5, 3 and 10 mg/kg. Of the approximately 54 patients in dose escalation, 19 had hepatocellular carcinoma, about 15 had melanoma, 9 had renal cell carcinoma and 9 had head and neck cancer. In the dose-escalation cohort, 82.7% of patients were male, and the mean age was roughly 60 years, with a range of about 23 to 90. Prior anti-PD-1, anti-PD-L1 or anti-CTLA-4 therapy was permitted, and 40% of dose-escalation patients had received checkpoint inhibitors. Partial responses occurred in three dose-escalation patients, of whom one had hepatocellular carcinoma and two had cutaneous melanoma. The point of sequencing TCRbeta in the periphery was to test whether ivuxolimab changed TCR sequence diversity and drove clonal T-cell expansion. The monotherapy dose-escalation portion (N ≈ 55 patients) of the phase I ivuxolimab trial is reported in the paper. Results and caveats for the whole study, not just this receptor: Partial responders in the 0.1-3.0 mg/kg groups had among the lowest normalized peripheral clonal expansion, especially among CD8+ T cells. At doses from 0.1 to 3.0 mg/kg, clonal expansion was seen in both CD4+ and CD8+ blood T cells between baseline and week 6. Low levels of normalized T-cell clonal expansion were also shown by some nonresponding patients. Which antigens the clonally expanded peripheral T cells were specific for was not determined. After ivuxolimab, CD8+ T cells had more expanded clones than CD4+ T cells on average.

The trial excluded patients who had a history of autoimmune disease or who were on systemic immunosuppression. Peripheral blood for TCR sequencing was collected from all dose cohorts at baseline, on cycle 4 day 1, and on cycle 7 day 1. Samples were obtained from an open-label, multicenter, first-in-human phase I dose-escalation trial of ivuxolimab. Adults with locally advanced or metastatic melanoma, renal cell carcinoma, hepatocellular carcinoma or head and neck squamous cell carcinoma were enrolled in the trial. CD4+ and CD8+ T cells were sorted separately from peripheral blood before TCR sequencing. Genomic DNA was extracted from sorted cells for sequencing of the TCRbeta CDR3 region. The immunoSEQ Assay was used for sequencing of TCRbeta CDR3 regions. TCRdb limited this immuneACCESS table to in-frame rearrangements with V and J called. A share of clones is missing; checked studies link under half to unresolved V genes, and the rest is unexplained. Present in this sample are about 81,000 clones, 85% to 95% of which were seen just once. The top ten hold roughly an eighth of the sample.

The CDR3 contains 12 residues, cysteine and phenylalanine counted. The read is trimmed to its CDR3 DNA, 36 bases read in frame from base 1. A distance of 12 bases separates the germline ends of V and J, which lose 6 bases and 9 bases respectively. CDR1 and CDR2 were assigned from the germline V gene (reference sequence) as MNHEY and SMNVEV. Remarks on this clone: Its antigen is not yet known. No base qualities exist here, and no much larger clone lies one base off it.

The sequence links TRBV27 to TRBJ1-5, with an unclear D gene assignment. The sequence derives from an adult with an advanced solid tumor such as melanoma, head and neck, liver or kidney cancer. The specimen was CD4+ or CD8+ T cells sorted from blood, collected in a trial of the OX40 agonist ivuxolimab. CDR3 protein: CASRPGVGPQHF. At the DNA level, the sequence is TGTGCCAGCAGACCCGGGGTGGGGCCCCAGCATTTT.